The present entry profiles one TCR beta chain with its context. Its antigen is unknown. These data originate in a study of CD8 T cells in Susac syndrome. The CDR3 has 16 residues. The germline V and J ends were trimmed by 10 bases and 1 base, with 17 bases remaining between them. Per the germline V gene, CDR1 is ENHRY and CDR2 is SYGVKD. Findings and caveats of the study: An acknowledgment was made by the study that its TCR sequencing and HLA analysis involved relatively few individuals.

Peripheral blood CD8+ and CD4+ T cells were profiled by TCR beta sequencing. The authors reverse transcribed about 0.5 to 1 ug RNA with random hexamers. The immunoSEQ assay covered 54 Vbeta and 13 Jbeta segments for CDR3. MiXCR was run by TCRdb on the immunoSEQ multiplex PCR reads, yielding one entry per CDR3 protein. Among about 290,000 distinct CDR3 sequences, 89% were seen once, and the ten largest hold about 0.17%. The TCR comes from a human donor with multiple sclerosis. Sequences were obtained from CD8+ T cells from PBMCs. This chain connects TRBV10-3 to TRBJ2-6, with D perhaps matching TRBD1 (6 bases). For the CDR3, the DNA is TGTGCCAGCGCGGACAGCGCCGCGTCTGGGGCCAACGTCCTGACTTTC. It encodes CASADSAASGANVLTF.